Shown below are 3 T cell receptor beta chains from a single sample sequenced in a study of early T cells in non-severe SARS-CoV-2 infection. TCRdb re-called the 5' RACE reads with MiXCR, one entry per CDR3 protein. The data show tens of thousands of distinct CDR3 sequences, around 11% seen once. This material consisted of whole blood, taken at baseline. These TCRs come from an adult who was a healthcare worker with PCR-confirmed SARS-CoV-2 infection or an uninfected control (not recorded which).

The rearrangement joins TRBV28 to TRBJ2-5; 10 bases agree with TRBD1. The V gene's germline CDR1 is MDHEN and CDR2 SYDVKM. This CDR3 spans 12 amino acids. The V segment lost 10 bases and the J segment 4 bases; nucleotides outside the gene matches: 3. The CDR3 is CATTGGLETQYF. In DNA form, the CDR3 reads TGTGCCACGACAGGGGGCCTAGAGACCCAGTACTTC. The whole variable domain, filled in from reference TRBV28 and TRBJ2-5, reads DVKVTQSSRYLVKRTGEKVFLECVQDMDHENMFWYRQDPGLGLRLIYFSYDVKMKEKGDIPEGYSVSREKKERFSLILESASTNQTSMYLCATTGGLETQYFGPGTRLLVL.

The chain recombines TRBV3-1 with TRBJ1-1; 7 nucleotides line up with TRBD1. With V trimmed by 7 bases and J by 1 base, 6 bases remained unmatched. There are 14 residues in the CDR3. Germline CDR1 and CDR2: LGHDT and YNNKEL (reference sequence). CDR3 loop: CASTRQGGNTEAFF. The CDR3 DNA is TGTGCCAGCACCCGACAGGGCGGGAACACTGAAGCTTTCTTT. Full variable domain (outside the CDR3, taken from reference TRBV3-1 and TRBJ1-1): DTAVSQTPKYLVTQMGNDKSIKCEQNLGHDTMYWYKQDSKKFLKIMFSYNNKELIINETVPNRFSPKSPDKAHLNLHINSLELGDSAVYFCASTRQGGNTEAFFGQGTRLTVV.

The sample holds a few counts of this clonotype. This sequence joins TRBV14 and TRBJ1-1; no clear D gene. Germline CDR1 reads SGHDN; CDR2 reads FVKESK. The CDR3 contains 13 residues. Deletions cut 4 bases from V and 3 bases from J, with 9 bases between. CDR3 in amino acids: CASSRQTYTEAFF. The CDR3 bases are TGTGCCAGCAGCCGCCAGACATACACTGAAGCTTTCTTT.